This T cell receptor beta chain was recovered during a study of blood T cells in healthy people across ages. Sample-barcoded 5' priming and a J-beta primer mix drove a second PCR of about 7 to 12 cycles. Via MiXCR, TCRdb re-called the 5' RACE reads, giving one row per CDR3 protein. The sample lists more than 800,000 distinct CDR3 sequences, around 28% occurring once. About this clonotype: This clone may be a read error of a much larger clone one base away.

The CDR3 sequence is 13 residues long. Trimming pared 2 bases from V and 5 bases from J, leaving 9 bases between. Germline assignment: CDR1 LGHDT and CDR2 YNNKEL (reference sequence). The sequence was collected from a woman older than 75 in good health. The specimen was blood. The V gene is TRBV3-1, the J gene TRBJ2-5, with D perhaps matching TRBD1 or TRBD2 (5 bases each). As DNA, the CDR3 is TGTGCCAGCAGCCAACCAGGGACGGAGACCCAGTACTTC. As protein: CASSQPGTETQYF.